The rows below give T cell receptor beta chains drawn from one sample of a study of blood T cell repertoires in COVID-19. The table came from immunoSEQ multiplex PCR; TCRdb's copy has only in-frame clones and leaves some out. The sample shows fewer than 85,000 clones, around 80% of them seen only once. The sample was peripheral blood. The receptors were sampled from a man between 60 and 75 years old with active or convalescent COVID-19. Both conserved end residues are part of each CDR3. A D gene is named only where the DNA matches it firmly. Not all rows give a size; the values are once, few, many and, for expanded clones, a class.

V gene,D gene,J gene,CDR3 length,clone size,CDR3 DNA,CDR3 protein
TRBV7-8,-,TRBJ2-1,14,many,TGTGCCAGCAGCTTATACGGGGGAAACAATGAGCAGTTCTTC,CASSLYGGNNEQFF
TRBV7-2,TRBD2,TRBJ2-7,13,-,TGTGCCAGCAGCTCATACAGCGGGGGGGCCTCCTACTTC,CASSSYSGGASYF
TRBV9,-,TRBJ2-1,15,-,TGTGCCAGCAGCGTCCGGGGGAACTCCTACAATGAGCAGTTCTTC,CASSVRGNSYNEQFF
TRBV6-2/TRBV6-3,-,TRBJ1-4,14,-,TGTGCCAGCAGCCTCCGTGTTACTAATGAAAAACTGTTTTTT,CASSLRVTNEKLFF
TRBV9,-,TRBJ2-7,15,few,TGTGCCAGCAGCGTACAGCCCGACAGTGAATACGAGCAGTACTTC,CASSVQPDSEYEQYF
TRBV18,-,TRBJ1-4,12,-,TGTGCCAGCTCACTTAACGCGGAAAAACTGTTTTTT,CASSLNAEKLFF
TRBV21-1,-,TRBJ1-5,13,-,TGTGCCAGAAGACAGGGGAGCGGTCAGCCCCAGCATTTT,CARRQGSGQPQHF
TRBV4-3,-,TRBJ1-1,13,many,TGCGCCAGCAGCCAAGACAGGAACACTGAAGCTTTCTTT,CASSQDRNTEAFF
TRBV5-1,TRBD2,TRBJ2-3,16,-,TGCGCCAGCAGCTTAACTAGCGGGGGGGCTCCAGATACGCAGTATTTT,CASSLTSGGAPDTQYF
TRBV30,-,TRBJ1-5,15,-,TGTGCCTGGAGTTTAACAGAGGGTGGCAATCAGCCCCAGCATTTT,CAWSLTEGGNQPQHF
TRBV19,TRBD1,TRBJ1-4,16,-,TGTGCCAGTAGTATCCAGGGGGCTGCAACTAATGAAAAACTGTTTTTT,CASSIQGAATNEKLFF
TRBV20-1,-,TRBJ2-3,11,-,TGCAGTGCTAGTCTGGAGGGGACGCAGTATTTT,CSASLEGTQYF
TRBV25-1,TRBD1,TRBJ1-4,16,few,TGTGCCAGCAGTGAATCGGGGGACAGGGGGTTTGAAAAACTGTTTTTT,CASSESGDRGFEKLFF
TRBV10-2,-,TRBJ1-2,16,-,TGCGCCAGCCGACCCGCCGGGGGGACATCTAACTATGGCTACACCTTC,CASRPAGGTSNYGYTF
TRBV9,-,TRBJ1-1,15,-,TGTGCCAGCAGCGTAGGAATCGGTACGGGCACTGAAGCTTTCTTT,CASSVGIGTGTEAFF
TRBV5-1,TRBD2,TRBJ2-7,17,-,TGCGCCAGCAGCTTGAGGTCTAGCGGGGCCTTTTCCTACGAGCAGTACTTC,CASSLRSSGAFSYEQYF
TRBV19,-,TRBJ2-2,15,few,TGTGCCAGCGGGGGTATCGCTTTGAACACCGGGGAGCTGTTTTTT,CASGGIALNTGELFF
TRBV5-4,TRBD1,TRBJ1-1,16,-,TGTGCCAGCAGACTGGGACAGGGGGCGGGAGGCACTGAAGCTTTCTTT,CASRLGQGAGGTEAFF
TRBV6-5,-,TRBJ2-7,15,once,TGTGCCAGCAGGGCCCTCGACAGAAACTCCTACGAGCAGTACTTC,CASRALDRNSYEQYF
TRBV5-1,TRBD1,TRBJ2-5,17,-,TGCGCCAGCAGCTCGTATTCCCCGGGACAGTCCCAAGAGACCCAGTACTTC,CASSSYSPGQSQETQYF
TRBV7-2,TRBD2,TRBJ2-3,16,few,TGTGCCAGCAGCTTAGAACTAGCGGGGACCACAGATACGCAGTATTTT,CASSLELAGTTDTQYF
TRBV4-1,-,TRBJ2-7,16,-,TGCGCCAGCAGCGGGCGCTACGGACAGTCATACTACGAGCAGTACTTC,CASSGRYGQSYYEQYF
TRBV10-3,-,TRBJ1-1,14,-,TGTGCCAGCAGGCCCGGGGAGTTGAACACTGAAGCTTTCTTT,CASRPGELNTEAFF
TRBV11-3,TRBD2,TRBJ2-1,16,-,TGTGCCAGCAGCTTAGGGGGATGGACTAGTTACAATGAGCAGTTCTTC,CASSLGGWTSYNEQFF
TRBV4-2,TRBD2,TRBJ2-5,16,-,TGTGCCAGCAGCCTGGGTCACGGGAGGGGGCAAGAGACCCAGTACTTC,CASSLGHGRGQETQYF
TRBV7-9,-,TRBJ2-1,12,few,TGTGCCAGCAGCCCGCTCTCAATGACTCAGTTCTTC,CASSPLSMTQFF
TRBV5-4,-,TRBJ2-6,15,-,TGTGCCAGCAGCTTGGACTCTCTGGGGGCCAACGTCCTGACTTTC,CASSLDSLGANVLTF
TRBV5-6,-,TRBJ2-1,17,-,TGTGCCAGCAGCCTGACTACAGGGCACAGCTCCTACAATGAGCAGTTCTTC,CASSLTTGHSSYNEQFF
TRBV30,TRBD1,TRBJ2-7,13,-,TGTGCCTATAAGGGACAGGGTGTCCGGGAGCAGTACTTC,CAYKGQGVREQYF
TRBV6-1,-,TRBJ2-5,15,once,TGTGCCAGCAGTGAAGCGGGGGGGCAGAGGGAGACCCAGTACTTC,CASSEAGGQRETQYF
TRBV5-1,TRBD1,TRBJ2-3,14,-,TGCGCCAGCGATCCGGGACAGGGAGGAGATACGCAGTATTTT,CASDPGQGGDTQYF
TRBV10-3,TRBD1,TRBJ1-2,13,-,TGTGCCATCAGTGAGTCGGGACAGAATGGCTACACCTTC,CAISESGQNGYTF
TRBV13,TRBD1,TRBJ1-1,16,-,TGTGCCAGCAGCTTTGTACAGGGGACCCCGAACACTGAAGCTTTCTTT,CASSFVQGTPNTEAFF
TRBV19,TRBD1,TRBJ1-1,14,-,TGTGCCAGTAGTACCGGGACAGGGGACACTGAAGCTTTCTTT,CASSTGTGDTEAFF
TRBV6-1,TRBD2,TRBJ2-2,17,-,TGTGCCAGCAGTGGTCTAGCGGGGGGGCCGGGCACCGGGGAGCTGTTTTTT,CASSGLAGGPGTGELFF
TRBV4-3,-,TRBJ2-3,16,-,TGCGCCAGCAGCCAAGATCTAAGCGAATACACAGATACGCAGTATTTT,CASSQDLSEYTDTQYF
TRBV4-1,TRBD2,TRBJ2-3,18,once,TGCGCCAGCAGCTTTCGTCCGGGACTAGCGGAGGCCACAGATACGCAGTATTTT,CASSFRPGLAEATDTQYF
TRBV5-1,-,TRBJ2-7,13,-,TGCGCCAGCAACAGGGAGGGGACCTACGAGCAGTACTTC,CASNREGTYEQYF
TRBV4-2,TRBD2,TRBJ2-3,16,-,TGTGCCAGCAGCCAAGGACTAGCGGGGGGCACAGATACGCAGTATTTT,CASSQGLAGGTDTQYF
TRBV29-1,-,TRBJ2-7,11,-,TGCAGCGGTTCAGGGGCCCACGAGCAGTACTTC,CSGSGAHEQYF
TRBV6-1,TRBD1,TRBJ1-1,12,-,TGTGCCAGCAGTTATCCGGGACAGGAAGCTTTCTTT,CASSYPGQEAFF
TRBV11-3,TRBD2,TRBJ2-3,16,-,TGTGCCAGCAGCTTACATAGCGGGGGGGCCTCAGATACGCAGTATTTT,CASSLHSGGASDTQYF
TRBV30,-,TRBJ1-5,16,once,TGTGCCTGGAGAGACGTTGAAACAGGGCACAATCAGCCCCAGCATTTT,CAWRDVETGHNQPQHF
TRBV4-2,TRBD1,TRBJ1-2,14,-,TGTGCCAGCAGCCGGGACAGGGGGCACTATGGCTACACCTTC,CASSRDRGHYGYTF
TRBV30,TRBD1,TRBJ1-2,17,-,TGTGCCTGGAGTTCACGGGACAGCGCCCTCGAACTATATGGCTACACCTTC,CAWSSRDSALELYGYTF
TRBV28,-,TRBJ1-1,15,once,TGTGCCAGTACGGTTGGTGGTGAACCGAACACTGAAGCTTTCTTT,CASTVGGEPNTEAFF
TRBV7-9,-,TRBJ1-5,13,-,TGTGCCAGCAGCTTAGCCAGGGATCAGCCCCAGCATTTT,CASSLARDQPQHF
TRBV9,TRBD1,TRBJ2-5,15,-,TGTGCCAGCAGCGCAGGTCAGGGGGCCTTAGAGACCCAGTACTTC,CASSAGQGALETQYF
TRBV7-8,-,TRBJ1-4,16,-,TGTGCCAGCAGCACCGACGACGGGGGTGCTAATGAAAAACTGTTTTTT,CASSTDDGGANEKLFF
TRBV29-1,-,TRBJ1-2,13,-,TGCAGCGTCCAAGAGGTAGCGATCTATGGCTACACCTTC,CSVQEVAIYGYTF
TRBV4-1,-,TRBJ1-5,16,-,TGCGCCAGCAGCCAAGAAGTAGCCCAGGGTTTTCAGCCCCAGCATTTT,CASSQEVAQGFQPQHF
TRBV7-2,TRBD1,TRBJ1-4,14,-,TGTGCCAGCAGCGCCCCCGGGACAGGGAAAAAACTGTTTTTT,CASSAPGTGKKLFF
TRBV3-1/TRBV3-2,-,TRBJ1-1,12,-,TGTGCCAGCAGCTCTACAGGATTCGGAGCTTTCTTT,CASSSTGFGAFF
TRBV18,-,TRBJ1-3,16,-,TGTGCCAGCTCACCCCTAACAGCCAGCTCTGGAAACACCATATATTTT,CASSPLTASSGNTIYF
TRBV28,TRBD1,TRBJ1-6,15,once,TGTGCCAGCAGTCCGGGGACAGGGGGCTGGGGGGCCCTCCACTTT,CASSPGTGGWGALHF